This TCR beta chain was retrieved from a study of response to subunit inactivated influenza vaccine. Study-wide points: The study's authors posited that every seasonal influenza vaccination enlists few new T cells.

The CDR3 runs 13 residues. Germline V gene data show CDR1 as SGHDT and CDR2 as YYEEEE. V was trimmed by 0 bases and J by 5 bases, leaving 8 bases between them. One entry per CDR3 protein, called by TCRdb with MiXCR from the RT-PCR reads. The sample lists around 520,000 distinct CDR3 sequences, 25% occurring once. In regard to this clonotype: What it binds is not known.

This chain connects TRBV5-6 to TRBJ2-5; D is undetermined. This sample comprised CD4+ T cells sorted from PBMCs, obtained roughly 5 days after vaccination. The receptor was derived from a middle-aged man who received an inactivated influenza vaccine. Here the CDR3 reads CASSLEVTETQYF. The DNA for the CDR3 is TGTGCCAGCAGCTTGGAGGTCACGGAGACCCAGTACTTC.